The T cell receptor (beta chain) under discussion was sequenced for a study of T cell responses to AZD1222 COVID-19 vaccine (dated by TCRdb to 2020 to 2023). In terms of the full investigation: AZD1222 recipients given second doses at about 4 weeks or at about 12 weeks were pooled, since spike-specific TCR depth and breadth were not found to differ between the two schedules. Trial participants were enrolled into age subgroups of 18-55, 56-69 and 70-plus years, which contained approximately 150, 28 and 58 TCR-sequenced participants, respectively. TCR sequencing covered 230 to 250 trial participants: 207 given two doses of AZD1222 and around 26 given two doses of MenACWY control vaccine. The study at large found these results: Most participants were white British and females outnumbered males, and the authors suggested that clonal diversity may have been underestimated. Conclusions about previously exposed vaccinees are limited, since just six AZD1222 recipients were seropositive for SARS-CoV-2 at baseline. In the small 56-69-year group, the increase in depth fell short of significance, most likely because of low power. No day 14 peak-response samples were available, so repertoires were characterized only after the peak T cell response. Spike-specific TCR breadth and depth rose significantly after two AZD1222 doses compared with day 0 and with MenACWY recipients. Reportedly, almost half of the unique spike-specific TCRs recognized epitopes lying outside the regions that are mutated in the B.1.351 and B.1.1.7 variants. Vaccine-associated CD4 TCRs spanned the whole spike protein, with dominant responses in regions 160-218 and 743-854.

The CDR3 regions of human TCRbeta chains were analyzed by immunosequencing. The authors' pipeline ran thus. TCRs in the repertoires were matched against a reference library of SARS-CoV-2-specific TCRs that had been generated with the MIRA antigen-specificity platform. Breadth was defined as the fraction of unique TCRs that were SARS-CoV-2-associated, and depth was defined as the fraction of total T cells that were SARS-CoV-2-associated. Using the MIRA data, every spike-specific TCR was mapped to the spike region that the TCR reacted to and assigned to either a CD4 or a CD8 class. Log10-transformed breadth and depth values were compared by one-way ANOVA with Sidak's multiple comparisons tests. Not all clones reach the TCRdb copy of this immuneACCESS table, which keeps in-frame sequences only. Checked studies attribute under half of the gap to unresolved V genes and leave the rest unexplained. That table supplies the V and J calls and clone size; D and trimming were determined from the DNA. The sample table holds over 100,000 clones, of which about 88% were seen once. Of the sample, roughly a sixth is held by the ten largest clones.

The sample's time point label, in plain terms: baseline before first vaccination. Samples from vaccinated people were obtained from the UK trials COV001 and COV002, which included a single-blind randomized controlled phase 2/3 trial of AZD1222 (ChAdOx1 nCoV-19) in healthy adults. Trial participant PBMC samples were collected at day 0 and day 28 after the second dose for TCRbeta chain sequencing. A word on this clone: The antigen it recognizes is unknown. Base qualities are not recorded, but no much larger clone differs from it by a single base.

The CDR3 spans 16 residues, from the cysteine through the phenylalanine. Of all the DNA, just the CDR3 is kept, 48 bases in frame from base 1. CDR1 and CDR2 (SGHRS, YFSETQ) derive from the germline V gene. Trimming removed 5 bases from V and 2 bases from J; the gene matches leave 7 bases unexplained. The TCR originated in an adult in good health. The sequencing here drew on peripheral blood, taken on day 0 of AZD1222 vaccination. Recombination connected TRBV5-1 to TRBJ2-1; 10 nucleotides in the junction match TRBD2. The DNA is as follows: TGCGCCAGCAGAAAGACTAGCGGGTTCCCCTACAATGAGCAGTTCTTC. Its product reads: CASRKTSGFPYNEQFF.